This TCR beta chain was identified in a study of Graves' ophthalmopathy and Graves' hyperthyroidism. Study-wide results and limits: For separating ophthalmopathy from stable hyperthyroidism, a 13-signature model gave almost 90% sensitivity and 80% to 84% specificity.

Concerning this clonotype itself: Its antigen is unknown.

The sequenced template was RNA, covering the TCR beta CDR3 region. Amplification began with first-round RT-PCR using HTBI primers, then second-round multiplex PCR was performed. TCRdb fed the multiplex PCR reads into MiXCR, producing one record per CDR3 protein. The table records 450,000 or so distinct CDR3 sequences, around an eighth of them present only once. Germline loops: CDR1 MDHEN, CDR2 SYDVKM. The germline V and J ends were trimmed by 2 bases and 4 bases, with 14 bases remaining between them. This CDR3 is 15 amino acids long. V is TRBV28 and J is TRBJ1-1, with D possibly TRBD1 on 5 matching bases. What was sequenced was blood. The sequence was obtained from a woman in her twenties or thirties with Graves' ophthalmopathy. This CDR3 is CASSLIRRRGTEAFF. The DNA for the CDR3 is TGTGCCAGCAGTTTAATCAGAAGGAGGGGCACTGAAGCTTTCTTT.